These 14 T cell receptor beta chains were all obtained from the same sample, sequenced in a study of blood T cell repertoires in COVID-19. Measured with immunoSEQ multiplex PCR; TCRdb has only the in-frame clones, and not every one. The table includes about 52,000 clones, roughly 88% detected once. The material sequenced was peripheral blood. The source of these receptors is a woman aged 80 or older with acute or convalescent COVID-19.

The chain links TRBV28 to TRBJ2-7; TRBD1 might be the D (5 bases). The CDR3 has 12 residues. V gave up 10 bases and J gave up 4 bases, with 14 bases separating them. CDR1 MDHEN and CDR2 SYDVKM come from the germline V gene. CDR3 residues: CATGDRSYEQYV. CDR3 bases: TGTGCCACCGGAGACAGATCATACGAGCAGTACGTC.

The chain is built from TRBV19 and TRBJ1-4; D not certain. Trimming left V 3 bases short and J 7 bases short, with 18 bases between. The V gene's germline CDR1 is LNHDA and CDR2 SQIVND (reference sequence). This CDR3 contains 16 residues. CDR3 in amino acids: CASSIRGGLSGEKLFF. CDR3 sequence (DNA): TGTGCCAGTAGTATCCGGGGAGGGCTCTCGGGTGAAAAACTGTTTTTT.

V is TRBV6-6 and J is TRBJ2-5; tentative D call: TRBD2 (6 bases). CDR3 length: 13 amino acids. With 10 bases removed from V and 4 bases from J, the gap between germline ends came to 16 bases. From germline, CDR1 is MNHNY and CDR2 SVGAGI (reference sequence). CDR3 bases: TGTGCCACCAGGGACTCCGAGAGAGAGACCCAGTACTTC. It specifies CATRDSERETQYF.

This clone appeared a single time. This chain links TRBV28 with TRBJ2-7, with TRBD2 identical over 13 bases. This CDR3 has 17 residues. Per germline, CDR1 MDHEN and CDR2 SYDVKM. Trimming removed 6 bases from V and 8 bases from J; junction bases left unmatched: 16. Written as DNA, the CDR3 is TGTGCCAGCAGCCCCTCTTGGACTAGCGGGGGCCCCTCCCAGCAGTACTTC. It translates to CASSPSWTSGGPSQQYF.

This sequence joins TRBV19 and TRBJ1-2, with 9 bases identical to TRBD1. Trimming at V came to 0 bases and at J to 6 bases, leaving 2 bases not matched to a gene. CDR1 and CDR2 from the germline V gene are LNHDA and SQIVND (reference sequence). The CDR3 is 14 residues long. This chain's CDR3 is CASSIEDRGHGYTF. The CDR3 DNA follows: TGTGCCAGTAGTATAGAGGACAGGGGTCATGGCTACACCTTC.

This clone was seen a handful of times. The chain combines TRBV7-2 with TRBJ1-3; no reliable D call. CDR1 SGHTA and CDR2 FQGNSA come from the germline V gene. The V end lost 5 bases, the J end lost 3 bases, and 8 bases lay between the germline ends. The CDR3 is made up of 13 amino acids. The CDR3 nucleotides read TGTGCCAGCAGCCCGTTCAGTGGAAACACCATATATTTT. Amino acids: CASSPFSGNTIYF.

The rearrangement joins TRBV5-1 to TRBJ1-1, with a possible D match to TRBD1 (6 bases). V was shortened by 4 bases and J by 5 bases, with 18 bases between the two germline ends. CDR1 is SGHRS and CDR2 is YFSETQ in the germline V gene. The CDR3 extends over 15 amino acids. CDR3 protein: CASSRGTPRGTEAFF. CDR3 DNA: TGCGCCAGCAGCAGGGGAACGCCTAGGGGGACTGAAGCTTTCTTT.

The rearrangement links TRBV30 to TRBJ1-6; 7 nucleotides match TRBD1. This CDR3 is 14 amino acids long. V trimming: 6 bases; J trimming: 7 bases; junction bases outside the gene matches: 9. Germline V gene sequence: CDR1 GTSNPN, CDR2 SVGIG (reference sequence). CDR3 bases: TGTGCCTGCCCTAGGGACAGCCAAAATTCACCCCTCCACTTT. Its translation: CACPRDSQNSPLHF.

The gene calls are TRBV19 and TRBJ2-7; 11 bases align to TRBD1. The germline V gene encodes CDR1 LNHDA and CDR2 SQIVND (reference sequence). The CDR3 loop spans 15 amino acids. V dropped 4 bases and J dropped 3; count of bases not matched to a gene: 5. CDR3 loop: CASSKDRGQDYEQYV. The CDR3 coding sequence is TGTGCCAGTAGTAAGGACAGGGGGCAGGACTACGAGCAGTACGTC.

V is TRBV6-5 and J is TRBJ2-2; D gene uncertain. The CDR3 totals 13 residues. The germline CDR1 and CDR2 sequences are MNHEY and SVGAGI. V was trimmed by 5 bases and J by 7 bases, leaving 11 bases between them. CDR3 sequence: CASSPPGLGELFF. The CDR3 coding sequence is TGTGCCAGCAGTCCCCCCGGTCTCGGGGAGCTGTTTTTT.

The V call is TRBV9, the J call TRBJ2-2, with D hard to call. V shed 0 bases and J shed 2 bases, with 8 bases lying between them. CDR1 SGDLS and CDR2 YYNGEE come from the germline V gene. The CDR3 spans 15 residues. The CDR3 DNA reads TGTGCCAGCAGCGTAGGGCGGCTTAACACCGGGGAGCTGTTTTTT. As protein: CASSVGRLNTGELFF. The full variable domain, completed using reference TRBV9 and TRBJ2-2, is DSGVTQTPKHLITATGQRVTLRCSPRSGDLSVYWYQQSLDQGLQFLIQYYNGEERAKGNILERFSAQQFPDLHSELNLSSLELGDSALYFCASSVGRLNTGELFFGEGSRLTVL.

The V call is TRBV7-3, the J call TRBJ2-5; 12 bases line up with TRBD2. The CDR3 is 14 residues long. Trimming removed 5 bases from V and 5 bases from J; junction bases left unmatched: 3. The germline gives CDR1 SGHTA, CDR2 FQGTGA. The CDR3 DNA follows: TGTGCCAGCAGCGTGGGACTAGCGGGTGAGACCCAGTACTTC. Its protein product is CASSVGLAGETQYF.

This rearrangement joins TRBV11-2 to TRBJ2-3, with TRBD2 identical over 11 bases. In germline, CDR1 is SGHAT, CDR2 FQNNGV. V lost 2 bases, J lost 0 bases, and 4 bases stayed unmatched. The CDR3 loop spans 17 amino acids. The CDR3 sequence: CASSLLASGRSTDTQYF. The CDR3 nucleotides are TGTGCCAGCAGCTTACTGGCTAGCGGGAGGAGCACAGATACGCAGTATTTT.

This chain connects TRBV19 to TRBJ1-5; 8 nucleotides line up with TRBD1. V shed 1 base and J 6 bases; nucleotides not matched to a gene: 8. In germline, CDR1 is LNHDA, CDR2 SQIVND (reference sequence). This CDR3 has 16 residues. CDR3 coding DNA: TGTGCCAGTAGTATAGGGCTCAGGGGGCGTGTTCAGCCCCAGCATTTT. Its protein is CASSIGLRGRVQPQHF.